Listed below are T cell receptor beta chains from one sample, sequenced in a study of vaccination and CD4 T cells after COVID-19. No antigen has been assigned to these receptors. TCRdb re-called the PCR reads through MiXCR, storing one row per CDR3 protein. Found here are some 13,000 distinct CDR3 sequences, about a third of them singletons; the top ten hold 9.5% to 13%. Sequenced sample: CD4+ T cells from blood, cultured in vitro. Source of these receptors: a human donor who had recovered from COVID-19. Both conserved end residues are part of each CDR3. The D gene is left open where the match is weak. Clone size, where shown, is once, few, many, or a class for clones that have expanded.

clone size | J gene | V gene | D gene | CDR3 protein | CDR3 DNA
- | TRBJ2-7 | TRBV6-1 | TRBD1 | CASSIGTGSSYEQYF | TGTGCCAGCAGTATCGGGACAGGGAGCTCCTACGAGCAGTACTTC
few | TRBJ1-1 | TRBV28 | TRBD1 | CASSLGQGLGNTEAFF | TGTGCCAGCAGTTTGGGACAGGGCTTAGGGAACACTGAAGCTTTCTTT
once | TRBJ2-2 | TRBV7-9 | - | CASSSGASANTGELFF | TGTGCCAGCAGTTCCGGGGCTAGCGCGAACACCGGGGAGCTGTTTTTT
- | TRBJ2-1 | TRBV5-1 | TRBD2 | CASSLVSSGVSYNEQFF | TGCGCCAGCAGCTTGGTTTCTAGCGGCGTTTCCTACAATGAGCAGTTCTTC
- | TRBJ2-7 | TRBV15 | - | CATSRVKSAYEQYF | TGTGCCACCAGCAGAGTGAAGTCGGCCTACGAGCAGTACTTC
- | TRBJ1-1 | TRBV28 | - | CASSLGGPSGADTEAFF | TGTGCCAGCAGTTTAGGGGGACCCTCAGGGGCGGACACTGAAGCTTTCTTT
- | TRBJ1-2 | TRBV6-4 | - | CASSPDHQGGYTF | TGTGCCAGCAGTCCGGACCATCAGGGCGGCTACACCTTC
- | TRBJ1-2 | TRBV30 | TRBD1 | CAWSLDRGVDGYTF | TGTGCCTGGAGTTTAGACAGGGGGGTTGATGGCTACACCTTC
- | TRBJ2-7 | TRBV5-1 | TRBD2 | CASSTAGLTYEQYF | TGCGCCAGCAGCACGGCGGGACTAACCTACGAGCAGTACTTC
few | TRBJ1-2 | TRBV27 | - | CASSSRSGRNYGYTF | TGTGCCAGCAGTTCTCGATCGGGACGGAACTATGGCTACACCTTC
few | TRBJ1-5 | TRBV10-2 | - | CASSESEISQPQHF | TGCGCCAGCAGTGAGTCGGAGATTTCTCAGCCCCAGCATTTT
- | TRBJ1-6 | TRBV6-1 | - | CASQDRNSPLHF | TGTGCCAGCCAGGACAGAAATTCACCCCTCCACTTT
- | TRBJ1-5 | TRBV28 | TRBD1 | CASSLPQGAYQPQHF | TGTGCCAGCAGTTTACCTCAGGGGGCTTATCAGCCCCAGCATTTT
few | TRBJ1-6 | TRBV6-1 | - | CASSEFVARGSYNSPLHF | TGTGCCAGCAGTGAATTTGTGGCGAGGGGCTCCTATAATTCACCCCTCCACTTT
- | TRBJ2-1 | TRBV9 | - | CASSVVPSGNREQFF | TGTGCCAGCAGCGTAGTCCCGTCGGGTAATCGGGAGCAGTTCTTC
once | TRBJ2-1 | TRBV7-2 | - | CASSLAWGPNEQFF | TGTGCCAGCAGCTTAGCGTGGGGGCCTAATGAGCAGTTCTTC
few | TRBJ2-4 | TRBV10-3 | - | CASKGLAKNIQYF | TGTGCCTCAAAAGGGTTAGCCAAAAACATTCAGTACTTC
- | TRBJ2-3 | TRBV6-4 | TRBD2 | CASGMRLAGVADTQYF | TGTGCCAGCGGCATGCGGCTAGCGGGAGTGGCAGATACGCAGTATTTT
- | TRBJ2-1 | TRBV24-1 | - | CATSEILRPGQFF | TGTGCCACCAGTGAGATACTAAGACCTGGGCAGTTCTTC
- | TRBJ1-2 | TRBV2 | TRBD1 | CASKDRVNYGYTF | TGTGCCAGCAAGGACAGGGTCAACTATGGCTACACCTTC
- | TRBJ1-1 | TRBV28 | - | CASSLVRGGANTEAFF | TGTGCCAGCAGCCTAGTGAGGGGGGGTGCAAACACTGAAGCTTTCTTT
- | TRBJ1-1 | TRBV5-1 | - | CASSSQGGTEAFF | TGCGCCAGCAGCTCACAGGGTGGCACTGAAGCTTTCTTT
- | TRBJ2-7 | TRBV5-6 | TRBD2 | CASSFGPTGTSVTQQYF | TGTGCCAGCAGCTTCGGACCCACCGGGACTAGCGTTACCCAGCAGTACTTC
once | TRBJ2-1 | TRBV20-1 | - | CSARVPDNEQFF | TGCAGTGCTAGAGTCCCCGACAATGAGCAGTTCTTC
- | TRBJ2-2 | TRBV10-3 | - | CAISEFNTGELFF | TGTGCCATCAGTGAATTCAACACCGGGGAGCTGTTTTTT
few | TRBJ2-1 | TRBV20-1 | - | CSASSGGYNEQFF | TGCAGTGCGTCGAGTGGCGGATACAATGAGCAGTTCTTC
- | TRBJ1-6 | TRBV7-9 | - | CAIGGLDSPLHF | TGTGCCATCGGAGGGCTTGATTCACCCCTCCACTTT
few | TRBJ2-7 | TRBV20-1 | - | CSARYASDPFRRPSYEQYF | TGCAGTGCTAGATATGCCTCTGACCCATTCCGACGTCCATCCTACGAGCAGTACTTC
- | TRBJ1-2 | TRBV20-1 | - | CSASERLTGGYTF | TGCAGTGCTAGTGAGCGGCTTACGGGAGGCTACACCTTC
few | TRBJ1-1 | TRBV30 | - | CAWTRRPEAFF | TGTGCCTGGACCAGACGGCCTGAAGCTTTCTTT
few | TRBJ2-7 | TRBV20-1 | TRBD1 | CSPSPGQGAYEQYF | TGCAGTCCGTCACCGGGACAGGGGGCCTACGAGCAGTACTTC
once | TRBJ2-5 | TRBV10-3 | - | CAISLDPQTETQYF | TGTGCCATCAGTTTGGACCCCCAAACGGAGACCCAGTACTTC
- | TRBJ1-1 | TRBV30 | - | CASQGGVTEAFF | TGTGCCTCTCAGGGCGGTGTCACTGAAGCTTTCTTT
- | TRBJ1-5 | TRBV3-1 | TRBD1 | CASSQSLGTGHSNQPQHF | TGTGCCAGCAGCCAGAGCCTTGGGACAGGCCATAGCAATCAGCCCCAGCATTTT
- | TRBJ2-7 | TRBV20-1 | TRBD2 | CSAWREGSYEQYF | TGCAGTGCTTGGAGGGAGGGAAGTTACGAGCAGTACTTC
- | TRBJ2-2 | TRBV11-2 | - | CASSPYPGRNTGELFF | TGTGCCAGCAGCCCCTACCCTGGCCGAAACACCGGGGAGCTGTTTTTT
- | TRBJ2-3 | TRBV28 | - | CASRQTGSSTDTQYF | TGTGCCAGCAGGCAAACAGGTTCTAGCACAGATACGCAGTATTTT
few | TRBJ2-2 | TRBV7-9 | - | CASSLSGRNTGELFF | TGTGCCAGCAGCTTATCAGGGCGGAACACCGGGGAGCTGTTTTTT
- | TRBJ2-5 | TRBV12-3/TRBV12-4 | - | CASSLYRFGAQETQYF | TGTGCCAGCAGTTTATATAGGTTTGGGGCCCAAGAGACCCAGTACTTC
- | TRBJ2-1 | TRBV2 | - | CASTETTRYNEQFF | TGTGCCAGCACAGAGACGACCCGCTACAATGAGCAGTTCTTC
- | TRBJ2-5 | TRBV19 | - | CASNSGQETQYF | TGTGCCAGTAACAGCGGCCAAGAGACCCAGTACTTC
few | TRBJ2-7 | TRBV6-5 | - | CASSYAGYRRDEQYF | TGTGCCAGCAGTTACGCAGGGTACCGCCGGGACGAGCAGTACTTC
- | TRBJ1-4 | TRBV6-2/TRBV6-3 | - | CASSYKSGTYEKLFF | TGTGCCAGCAGTTATAAGTCGGGGACTTATGAAAAACTGTTTTTT
few | TRBJ2-3 | TRBV24-1 | - | CATSDFLSDTQYF | TGTGCCACCAGTGATTTTTTATCAGATACGCAGTATTTT
- | TRBJ2-3 | TRBV25-1 | TRBD1 | CASSAPTGDTTDTQYF | TGTGCCAGCAGTGCCCCCACAGGGGATACCACAGATACGCAGTATTTT
- | TRBJ2-3 | TRBV28 | - | CASSYSTDTQYF | TGTGCCAGCAGTTATAGCACAGATACGCAGTATTTT
- | TRBJ2-1 | TRBV24-1 | TRBD2 | CATSDIAGGPHNEQFF | TGTGCCACCAGTGACATAGCGGGAGGGCCCCACAATGAGCAGTTCTTC
few | TRBJ1-5 | TRBV6-1 | - | CASRGTGNQPQHF | TGTGCCAGCAGAGGGACTGGCAATCAGCCCCAGCATTTT
- | TRBJ2-7 | TRBV6-5 | TRBD2 | CASSYSRGGPYEQYF | TGTGCCAGCAGTTACTCGAGGGGAGGGCCCTACGAGCAGTACTTC
- | TRBJ2-1 | TRBV6-1 | - | CASSTSSSALSYNEQFF | TGTGCCAGCAGTACATCTTCTAGCGCGTTATCCTACAATGAGCAGTTCTTC
few | TRBJ2-1 | TRBV24-1 | - | CATSEYNEQFF | TGTGCCACCAGTGAGTACAATGAGCAGTTCTTC